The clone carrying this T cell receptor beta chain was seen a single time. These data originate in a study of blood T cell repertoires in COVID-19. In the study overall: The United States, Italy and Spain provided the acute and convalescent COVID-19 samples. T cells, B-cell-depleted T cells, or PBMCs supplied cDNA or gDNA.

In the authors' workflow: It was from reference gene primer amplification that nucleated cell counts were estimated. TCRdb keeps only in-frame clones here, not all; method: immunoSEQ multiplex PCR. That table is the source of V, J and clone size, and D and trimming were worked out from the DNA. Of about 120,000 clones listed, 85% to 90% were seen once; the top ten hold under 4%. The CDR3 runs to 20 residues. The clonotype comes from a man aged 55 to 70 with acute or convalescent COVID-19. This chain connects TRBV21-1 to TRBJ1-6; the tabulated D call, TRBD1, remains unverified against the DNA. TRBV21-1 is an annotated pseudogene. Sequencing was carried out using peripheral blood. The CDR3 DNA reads TGTGCCAGCAGCAAAGCGGGCGGGACAGGGTGGGTTAGGTGTAATTCACCCCTCCACTTT. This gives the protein CASSKAGGTGWVRCNSPLHF.